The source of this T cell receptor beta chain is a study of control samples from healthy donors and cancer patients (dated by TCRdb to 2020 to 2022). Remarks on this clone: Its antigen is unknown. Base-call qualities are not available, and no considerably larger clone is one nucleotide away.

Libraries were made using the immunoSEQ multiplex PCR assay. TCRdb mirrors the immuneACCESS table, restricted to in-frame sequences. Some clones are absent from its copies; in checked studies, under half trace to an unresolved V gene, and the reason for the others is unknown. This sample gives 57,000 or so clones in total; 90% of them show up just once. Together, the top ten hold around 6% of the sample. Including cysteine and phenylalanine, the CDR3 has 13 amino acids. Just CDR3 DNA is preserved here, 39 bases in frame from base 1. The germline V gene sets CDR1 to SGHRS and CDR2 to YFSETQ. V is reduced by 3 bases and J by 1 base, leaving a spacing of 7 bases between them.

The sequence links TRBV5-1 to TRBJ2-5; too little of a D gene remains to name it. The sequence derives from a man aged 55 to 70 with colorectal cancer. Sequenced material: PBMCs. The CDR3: CASSSRTQETQYF. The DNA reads TGCGCCAGCAGCTCCAGGACCCAAGAGACCCAGTACTTC.